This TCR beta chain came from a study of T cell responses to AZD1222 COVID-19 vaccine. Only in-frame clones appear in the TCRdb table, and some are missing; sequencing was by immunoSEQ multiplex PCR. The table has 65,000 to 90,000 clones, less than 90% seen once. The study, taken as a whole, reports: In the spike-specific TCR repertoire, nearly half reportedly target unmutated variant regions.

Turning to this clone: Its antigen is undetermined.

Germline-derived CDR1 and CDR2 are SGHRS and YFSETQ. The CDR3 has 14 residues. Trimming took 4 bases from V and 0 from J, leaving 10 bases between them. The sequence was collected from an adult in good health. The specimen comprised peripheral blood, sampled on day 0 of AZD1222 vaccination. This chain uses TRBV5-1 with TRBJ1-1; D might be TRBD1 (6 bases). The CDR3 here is CASSPGGLNTEAFF. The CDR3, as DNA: TGCGCCAGCAGCCCCGGGGGGCTGAACACTGAAGCTTTCTTT.